The 20 T cell receptor beta chains in this list originate from one sample, sequenced in a study of cytomegalovirus exposure and HLA in healthy donors. The study ran its PCR with 60 Vbeta and 13 Jbeta primers. Clones were sequenced by immunoSEQ multiplex PCR, and TCRdb holds only the in-frame ones, with some missing. The sample holds 150,000 to 200,000 clones, around three quarters seen once. Sequencing was done on a sample of PBMCs. All receptors derive from a male donor in good health and CMV-seronegative.

This chain joins TRBV4-2 and TRBJ2-7, with 7 bases fitting TRBD1. The CDR3 spans 14 residues. The germline V gene has CDR1 LGHNA and CDR2 YNFKEQ. Germline trimming cut 6 bases from V and 5 bases from J; bases unmatched to any gene: 10. CDR3 DNA: TGTGCCAGCAGTAGAGGGGGCGAGGTAGACGAGCAGTACTTC. Protein product: CASSRGGEVDEQYF.

The DNA of the CDR3 is TGTGCCAGCAGCTTAGCAGGGACAGGGAAAAATGAGCAGTTCTTC. Its protein product is CASSLAGTGKNEQFF. The chain couples TRBV7-9 to TRBJ2-1; 9 bases map to TRBD1. CDR1 and CDR2 from the germline V gene are SEHNR and FQNEAQ (reference sequence). With V trimmed by 0 bases and J by 7 bases, 4 bases remained unmatched. The CDR3 length is 15 residues.

The chain couples TRBV7-9 to TRBJ2-7; 8 bases match TRBD1. There are 14 residues in the CDR3. The junction had 5 bases not matched to a gene; V was cut back by 3 bases and J by 4 bases. Germline V lookup: CDR1 SEHNR, CDR2 FQNEAQ (reference sequence). The CDR3 sequence: CASSFRDRSYEQYF. In DNA, the CDR3 is TGTGCCAGCAGCTTCCGGGACAGGAGTTACGAGCAGTACTTC.

The V call is TRBV4-2, the J call TRBJ2-4; 10 bases map to TRBD1. The CDR3 length is 16 residues. Trimming cost V 0 bases and J 6 bases; bases outside gene matches: 5. Per germline, CDR1 LGHNA and CDR2 YNFKEQ. The CDR3 DNA follows: TGTGCCAGCAGCCAAGATGGGACAGGGGTGGGAAACATTCAGTACTTC. It codes for CASSQDGTGVGNIQYF.

In this sample, this clone turned up a few times. The chain carries TRBV7-3 and TRBJ2-7; 10 bases line up with TRBD2. This CDR3 has 16 amino acids. Germline V gene lookup returns CDR1 SGHTA and CDR2 FQGTGA. The V segment lost 6 bases and the J segment 4 bases; nucleotides outside the gene matches: 12. The CDR3 bases are TGTGCCAGCAGGCTTTCCCCTAGCGGGAGAGGGTACGAGCAGTACTTC. This translates into CASRLSPSGRGYEQYF.

V and J are TRBV5-1 and TRBJ2-7; a possible D gene is TRBD1 (6 bases). V lost 0 bases to trimming and J lost 4 bases, with 8 bases between them. This CDR3 is built from 13 residues. Germline V gene sequence: CDR1 SGHRS, CDR2 YFSETQ. CDR3 loop: CASSLGQVYEQYF. CDR3 DNA: TGCGCCAGCAGCTTGGGACAGGTTTACGAGCAGTACTTC.

The V gene is TRBV5-1, the J gene TRBJ2-7; a possible D gene is TRBD1 (6 bases). Germline V lookup: CDR1 SGHRS, CDR2 YFSETQ. V was cut by 4 bases and J by 5 bases, with 10 bases left in between. This CDR3 is 12 amino acids long. In DNA form, the CDR3 reads TGCGCCAGCAGCCCCCACAGGGACGAGCAGTACTTC. Its translation is CASSPHRDEQYF.

This chain uses TRBV7-8 with TRBJ2-2; TRBD2 matches 12 bases. CDR3 size: 16 residues. After removal of 4 bases from V and 4 bases from J, the junction contained 4 bases not matched to a gene. Germline CDR1 reads SGHVS; CDR2 reads FQNEAQ. CDR3 amino acids: CASSSRTSGITGELFF. The CDR3 DNA reads as TGTGCCAGCAGCTCCAGGACTAGCGGGATCACCGGGGAGCTGTTTTTT. Full variable domain (outside the CDR3, taken from reference TRBV7-8 and TRBJ2-2): GAGVSQSPRYKVAKRGQDVALRCDPISGHVSLFWYQQALGQGPEFLTYFQNEAQLDKSGLPSDRFFAERPEGSVSTLKIQRTQQEDSAVYLCASSSRTSGITGELFFGEGSRLTVL.

This clone was observed a handful of times. The CDR3 DNA reads TGTGCCTGGAAAATTGGAGGGACCCAGGTCTATGGCTACACCTTC. Its translation: CAWKIGGTQVYGYTF. The chain joins TRBV30 to TRBJ1-2; possibly TRBD1 for D (5 bases). CDR3 length equals 15 residues. V was shortened by 4 bases and J by 4 bases, with 19 bases between the two germline ends. Per germline, CDR1 GTSNPN and CDR2 SVGIG (reference sequence).

The chain has TRBV13 and TRBJ1-6; 7 positions match TRBD1. This CDR3 has 17 amino acids. Germline CDR1 PRHDT, CDR2 FYEKMQ (reference sequence). Trimming removed 5 bases from V and 9 bases from J; junction bases left unmatched: 16. The CDR3 DNA reads as TGTGCCAGCAGCCCCGGAACTTTTACGACAGGGAGTTCACCCCTCCACTTT. This sequence encodes CASSPGTFTTGSSPLHF.

CDR3 DNA sequence: TGTGCCAGCTCTCGCAGACAGGGATCTGAGGAGACCCAGTACTTC. The encoded protein is CASSRRQGSEETQYF. V and J are TRBV18 and TRBJ2-5; 7 bases line up with TRBD1. From germline, CDR1 is KGHSH and CDR2 LQKENI. The V gene end was trimmed by 6 bases and the J gene end by 5 bases; junction bases not matched to a gene: 12. This CDR3 is 15 amino acids long. Supplemented by reference TRBV18 and TRBJ2-5, the full variable domain reads NAGVMQNPRHLVRRRGQEARLRCSPMKGHSHVYWYRQLPEEGLKFMVYLQKENIIDESGMPKERFSAEFPKEGPSILRIQQVVRGDSAAYFCASSRRQGSEETQYFGPGTRLLVL.

The chain is built from TRBV9 and TRBJ1-1, with D tentatively TRBD1 (5 bases). The CDR3 sequence is 15 residues long. CDR1 is SGDLS, CDR2 YYNGEE, per germline. Trimming shortened V by 0 bases and J by 4 bases, and 13 bases separated the two germline ends. The CDR3 loop reads CASSVEAGWGTEAFF. In DNA form, the CDR3 reads TGTGCCAGCAGCGTAGAAGCAGGGTGGGGCACTGAAGCTTTCTTT.

This chain uses TRBV7-9 with TRBJ2-7, with D uncertain. Germline CDR1 SEHNR, CDR2 FQNEAQ (reference sequence). The CDR3 covers 13 residues. V lost 5 bases, J lost 4 bases, and 12 bases lay in between. The CDR3 is CASSPPSAYEQYF. The CDR3 DNA is TGTGCCAGCAGCCCTCCCTCAGCGTACGAGCAGTACTTC.

As for this clone: At one of its ends the junction is not consistent with the germline gene, which may arise from a read error. The chain carries TRBV7-3 and TRBJ2-5; 11 bases agree with TRBD2. Germline CDR1 reads SGHTA; CDR2 reads FQGTGA. CDR3 length: 15 amino acids. The CDR3 DNA reads TGTGCCAGCAGCTTAGGCCTAGCGGGAGGAGAGGCCCAGTACTTC. Encoded protein: CASSLGLAGGEAQYF.

This chain links TRBV21-1 with TRBJ1-3; the table assigns TRBD1, which was not confirmed against the DNA. TRBV21-1 is a listed pseudogene. The CDR3 is made up of 16 amino acids. The CDR3 loop is CASSKGGGRTGNTIYF. The CDR3 coding sequence is TGTGCCAGCAGCAAAGGAGGGGGCAGAACTGGAAACACCATATATTTT.

This chain joins TRBV12-2 and TRBJ2-1; TRBD2, as called in the table, went unchecked against the DNA. TRBV12-2 is a pseudogene. CDR3 length: 15 amino acids. The CDR3 spells CASRLVRTSGGPQFF. The CDR3 DNA is TGTGCAAGTCGCTTAGTAAGAACTAGCGGGGGCCCACAGTTCTTC.

CDR3 protein: CASSIGQGFSSNTEAFF. DNA for the CDR3: TGTGCCAGTAGTATAGGTCAGGGTTTCTCATCGAACACTGAAGCTTTCTTT. The V gene is TRBV19, the J gene TRBJ1-1, with a tentative D call TRBD1 (5 bases). Trimming removed 1 base at V and 1 base at J, with 16 bases between. The germline gives CDR1 LNHDA, CDR2 SQIVND (reference sequence). This CDR3 spans 17 amino acids.

The DNA for the CDR3 is TGTGCCATCAGTGAGGGACAGGGCTTCAATCAGCCCCAGCATTTT. It specifies CAISEGQGFNQPQHF. V and J are TRBV10-3 and TRBJ1-5; 8 bases match TRBD1. The CDR3 totals 15 residues. V dropped 2 bases and J dropped 3; count of bases not matched to a gene: 3. The germline V gene has CDR1 ENHRY and CDR2 SYGVKD.

The V and J genes are TRBV6-1 and TRBJ2-2; TRBD2 agrees at 13 bases. Germline assignment: CDR1 MNHNS and CDR2 SASEGT. Unmatched junction bases numbered 7, after V lost 8 bases and J lost 7 bases. The CDR3 sequence is 15 residues long. The CDR3 DNA follows: TGTGCCAGCGGACTAGCGGGGGACGGTGGCGGGGAGCTGTTTTTT. Protein: CASGLAGDGGGELFF.

This clone was recorded once. The chain carries TRBV7-9 and TRBJ1-4; no definite D call. This CDR3 spans 18 amino acids. From germline, CDR1 is SEHNR and CDR2 FQNEAQ (reference sequence). Deletions cut 4 bases from V and 0 bases from J, with 18 bases between. The CDR3 is CASSSILTPGTTNEKLFF. DNA for the CDR3: TGTGCCAGCAGCTCCATTCTAACCCCGGGGACAACTAATGAAAAACTGTTTTTT.